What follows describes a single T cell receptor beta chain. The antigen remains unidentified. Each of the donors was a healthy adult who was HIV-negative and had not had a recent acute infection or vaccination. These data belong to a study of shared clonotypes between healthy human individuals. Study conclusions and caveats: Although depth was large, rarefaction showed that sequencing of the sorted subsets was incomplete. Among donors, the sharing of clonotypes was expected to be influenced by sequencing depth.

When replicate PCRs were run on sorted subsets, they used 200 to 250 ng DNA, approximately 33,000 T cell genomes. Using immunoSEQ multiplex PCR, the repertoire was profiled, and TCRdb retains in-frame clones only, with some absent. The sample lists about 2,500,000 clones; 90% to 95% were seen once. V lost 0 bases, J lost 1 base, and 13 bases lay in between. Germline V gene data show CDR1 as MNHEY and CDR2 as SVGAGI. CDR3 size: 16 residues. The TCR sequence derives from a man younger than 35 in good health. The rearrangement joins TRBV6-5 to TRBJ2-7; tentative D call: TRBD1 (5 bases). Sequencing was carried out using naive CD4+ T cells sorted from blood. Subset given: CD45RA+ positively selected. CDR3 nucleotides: TGTGCCAGCAGTTACTCGATTCCGGCAGGGTCCTACGAGCAGTACTTC. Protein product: CASSYSIPAGSYEQYF.